The T cell receptor (beta chain) described here comes from a study of identical twins' blood T cells. A remark on this clonotype: The antigen is unknown.

Donors were six healthy women in three monozygous twin pairs. This CDR3 is 15 amino acids long. V lost 3 bases and J 0 bases, leaving 9 bases between the germline ends. From germline, CDR1 is SGHAT and CDR2 FQNNGV. A previously described protocol, modified, built RNA-based TCR cDNA libraries. TCRdb fed the 5' RACE reads into MiXCR, producing one record per CDR3 protein. The table lists fewer than 450,000 distinct CDR3 sequences, about 28% of them singletons, with 6% to 7% in the top ten. Study observations and caveats: Each donor's most abundant TCRbeta clonotypes shared more CDR3 sequences with her twin than unrelated donors.

V and J are TRBV11-2 and TRBJ1-3; D ambiguous. The origin of this receptor is a woman aged 18 to 49 in good health. The specimen sequenced was PBMCs. CDR3 residues: CASSFSEISGNTIYF. The CDR3 nucleotides read TGTGCCAGCAGCTTTTCCGAGATCTCTGGAAACACCATATATTTT.